This T cell receptor beta chain comes out of a study of OX40 agonist ivuxolimab in advanced cancers. About the research overall: While on treatment, patients had intravenous ivuxolimab at 0.01 to 10 mg/kg every 2 weeks.

The protocol was immunoSEQ multiplex PCR, while the TCRdb copy is restricted to in-frame clones and leaves out a portion. This repertoire shows about 53,000 clones, roughly 83% found once; its top ten account for 3.5% to 5.5%. CDR1 is MRHNA and CDR2 is SNTAGT in the germline V gene. With 7 bases clipped from V and 5 bases from J, the junction kept 2 bases outside the gene matches. This CDR3 spans 13 amino acids. This clone was counted a single time. Antigen: not known. Study-level points and caveats: Which antigen the expanded peripheral T cells recognized is unknown.

Blood sampling took place at baseline, cycle 4 day 1, and cycle 7 day 1. This material consisted of CD4+ or CD8+ T cells sorted from blood, taken in a trial of the OX40 agonist ivuxolimab. The sequence was collected from an adult with an advanced solid tumor such as melanoma, head and neck, liver or kidney cancer. The chain employs TRBV6-4 and TRBJ2-1; 10 nucleotides match TRBD2. CDR3 DNA sequence: TGTGCCAGCAAGGGACTAGCGCACAATGAGCAGTTCTTC. Its translation is CASKGLAHNEQFF.